This T cell receptor beta chain was recorded in a study of blood T cell repertoires in COVID-19. Study background: The origin of the acute and convalescent COVID-19 samples was the United States, Italy and Spain. In each case, the material was cDNA or gDNA derived from T cells, B-cell-depleted T cells, or PBMCs.

Trimming removed 0 bases at V and 1 base at J, with 9 bases between. The CDR3 contains 15 residues. The germline V gene has CDR1 SEHNR and CDR2 FQNEAQ (reference sequence). The protocol was immunoSEQ multiplex PCR, while the TCRdb copy is restricted to in-frame clones and leaves out a portion. The sample holds more than 250,000 clones, more than 75% seen once. The material sequenced was peripheral blood. This TCR was recovered from a woman between 25 and 40 years old who had recovered from COVID-19. The genes are TRBV7-9 and TRBJ2-5, with a weak D call TRBD1 (6 bases). CDR3 in amino acids: CASSLAGQFQETQYF. CDR3 bases: TGTGCCAGCAGCTTAGCCGGACAGTTCCAAGAGACCCAGTACTTC.